This note documents a single T cell receptor (beta chain) sequence. Antigen unknown. PCR used 60 Vbeta primers and 13 Jbeta primers. Method: immunoSEQ multiplex PCR; TCRdb's copy keeps in-frame clones and lacks some. The data contain 200,000 to 250,000 clones, about 80% of them singletons. This specimen comes from a study of cytomegalovirus exposure and HLA in healthy donors. Study-wide results and caveats: Some V segments (TRBV6-2 and TRBV6-3 among them) were excluded as indistinguishable.

In germline, CDR1 is LNHNV, CDR2 YYDKDF (reference sequence). This CDR3 has 16 amino acids. V was trimmed by 6 bases and J by 6 bases, leaving 21 bases between them. Healthy individuals who donated bone marrow served as the donors. Material for sequencing was PBMCs. This clonotype originated in a woman between 40 and 55 years old in good health and CMV-seronegative. The V call is TRBV15, the J call TRBJ2-1; tentatively, D is TRBD2 (7 bases). The CDR3 here is CATRYETAGAGNEQFF. In nucleotides, the CDR3 is TGTGCCACCAGATACGAGACCGCGGGGGCCGGCAATGAGCAGTTCTTC.